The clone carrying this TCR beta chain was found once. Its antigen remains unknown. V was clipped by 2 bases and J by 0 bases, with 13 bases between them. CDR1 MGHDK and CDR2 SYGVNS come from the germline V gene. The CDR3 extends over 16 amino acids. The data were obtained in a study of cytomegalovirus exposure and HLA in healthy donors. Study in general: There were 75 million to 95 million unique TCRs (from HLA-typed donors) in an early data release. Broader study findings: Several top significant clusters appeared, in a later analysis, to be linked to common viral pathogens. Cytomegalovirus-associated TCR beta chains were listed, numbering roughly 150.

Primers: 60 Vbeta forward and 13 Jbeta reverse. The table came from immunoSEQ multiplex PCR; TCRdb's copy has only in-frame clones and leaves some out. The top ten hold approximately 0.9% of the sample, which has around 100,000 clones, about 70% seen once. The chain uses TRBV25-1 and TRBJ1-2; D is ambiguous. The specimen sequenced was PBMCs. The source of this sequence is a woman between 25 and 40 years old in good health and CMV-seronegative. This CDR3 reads CASSEKIGGANYGYTF. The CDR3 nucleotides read TGTGCCAGCAGTGAAAAGATCGGCGGAGCTAACTATGGCTACACCTTC.